The rows below give T cell receptor beta chains drawn from one sample of a study of PD-1 blockade in mismatch repair-deficient tumors. The repertoire was sequenced with immunoSEQ multiplex PCR; TCRdb's copy has only in-frame clones and lacks some. The sample holds about 49,000 clones, around 77% seen once. Sample: PBMCs, taken before pembrolizumab treatment. All receptors come from an adult with mismatch repair-deficient cancer. The CDR3 runs from the conserved cysteine through the conserved F or W. The D gene is left open where the match is weak. Clone size is stated in some rows and not others, as once, few, many or a class when expanded.

V gene: TRBV19; clone size: few; D gene: .; J gene: TRBJ2-3; CDR3 DNA: TGTGCCAGTAGTATTAACCTCTGGGGCACAGATACGCAGTATTTT; CDR3 protein: CASSINLWGTDTQYF
V gene: TRBV28; clone size: few; D gene: .; J gene: TRBJ2-7; CDR3 DNA: TGTGCCAGCAAACGGAAATACGAGCAGTACTTC; CDR3 protein: CASKRKYEQYF
V gene: TRBV27; clone size: .; D gene: TRBD1; J gene: TRBJ2-7; CDR3 DNA: TGTGCCAGCAGCCCGACAGGGAAGTTCTACGAGCAGTACTTC; CDR3 protein: CASSPTGKFYEQYF
V gene: TRBV11-3; clone size: .; D gene: .; J gene: TRBJ1-1; CDR3 DNA: TGTGCCAGCAGCTACCGGGGAGGGGGTATCACTGAAGCTTTCTTT; CDR3 protein: CASSYRGGGITEAFF
V gene: TRBV5-1; clone size: .; D gene: .; J gene: TRBJ2-5; CDR3 DNA: TGCGCCAGCAGGTTGGAAGGGGGAGGGCCACTCGAGACCCAGTACTTC; CDR3 protein: CASRLEGGGPLETQYF
V gene: TRBV5-6; clone size: .; D gene: .; J gene: TRBJ2-7; CDR3 DNA: TGTGCCAGCAGCTTGGGTACCTACGAGCAGTACTTC; CDR3 protein: CASSLGTYEQYF
V gene: TRBV30; clone size: .; D gene: .; J gene: TRBJ1-2; CDR3 DNA: TGTGCCTGGAGTGAAGGGACATCTGGCTACACCTTC; CDR3 protein: CAWSEGTSGYTF
V gene: TRBV6-1; clone size: .; D gene: .; J gene: TRBJ1-5; CDR3 DNA: TGTGCCAGCAAAAACTCGGGGGTCCCGTGGCCCCAGCATTTT; CDR3 protein: CASKNSGVPWPQHF
V gene: TRBV7-9; clone size: .; D gene: TRBD2; J gene: TRBJ2-1; CDR3 DNA: TGTGCCAGCAGCTTACCGGGAGGCGAGGTGCAGTTCTTC; CDR3 protein: CASSLPGGEVQFF
V gene: TRBV15; clone size: .; D gene: .; J gene: TRBJ2-5; CDR3 DNA: TGTGCCACGGGACGGTCAAAAGAGACCCAGTACTTC; CDR3 protein: CATGRSKETQYF
V gene: TRBV5-6; clone size: .; D gene: .; J gene: TRBJ2-3; CDR3 DNA: TGTGCCAGCAGCCCTCCGACAGTAGGGACAGATACGCAGTATTTT; CDR3 protein: CASSPPTVGTDTQYF
V gene: TRBV2; clone size: .; D gene: .; J gene: TRBJ2-5; CDR3 DNA: TGTGCCAGCAGTGAAGAGAGGGGGGAGACCCAGTACTTC; CDR3 protein: CASSEERGETQYF
V gene: TRBV30; clone size: .; D gene: TRBD1; J gene: TRBJ1-5; CDR3 DNA: TGTGCCTGGGGGGACAGCTTCAATCAGCCCCAGCATTTT; CDR3 protein: CAWGDSFNQPQHF
V gene: TRBV29-1; clone size: .; D gene: TRBD1; J gene: TRBJ2-1; CDR3 DNA: TGCAGCCATGGGGGTCAGGGGGCTTACAATGAGCAGTTCTTC; CDR3 protein: CSHGGQGAYNEQFF
V gene: TRBV9; clone size: .; D gene: .; J gene: TRBJ2-7; CDR3 DNA: TGTGCCAGCAGCGTAGCTCGGACAGAGTCCTACGAGCAGTACTTC; CDR3 protein: CASSVARTESYEQYF
V gene: TRBV11-2; clone size: .; D gene: TRBD1; J gene: TRBJ1-2; CDR3 DNA: TGTGCCAGCAGCTTACTAGTGGGACAGGGTTTCTATGGCTACACCTTC; CDR3 protein: CASSLLVGQGFYGYTF
V gene: TRBV27; clone size: .; D gene: .; J gene: TRBJ2-7; CDR3 DNA: TGTGCCAGCAGTTACCCCCCGTCCGGGACCATCTACGAGCAGTACTTC; CDR3 protein: CASSYPPSGTIYEQYF
V gene: TRBV7-8; clone size: .; D gene: .; J gene: TRBJ1-1; CDR3 DNA: TGTGCCAGCAGCCACCTACAGGGTAACACTGAAGCTTTCTTT; CDR3 protein: CASSHLQGNTEAFF
V gene: TRBV27; clone size: .; D gene: .; J gene: TRBJ2-2; CDR3 DNA: TGTGCCAGCAGTACACAACGGGCCGGGGAGCTGTTTTTT; CDR3 protein: CASSTQRAGELFF
V gene: TRBV6-5; clone size: .; D gene: TRBD2; J gene: TRBJ2-7; CDR3 DNA: TGTGCCAGCAGTCTCCCGAGGAGCGGGAGGTACGAGCAGTACTTC; CDR3 protein: CASSLPRSGRYEQYF
V gene: TRBV15; clone size: .; D gene: .; J gene: TRBJ2-4; CDR3 DNA: TGTGCCACCAGCAGGGAGGGGACACAACAGTACTTC; CDR3 protein: CATSREGTQQYF
V gene: TRBV11-3; clone size: .; D gene: .; J gene: TRBJ1-1; CDR3 DNA: TGTGCCAGCAGCTTAGAGTTCGGCCGTGAAGCTTTCTTT; CDR3 protein: CASSLEFGREAFF
V gene: TRBV7-3; clone size: .; D gene: TRBD2; J gene: TRBJ2-1; CDR3 DNA: TGTGCCAGCAGCTTAGCCCTCTCCGGGACTATCCACAATGAGCAGTTCTTC; CDR3 protein: CASSLALSGTIHNEQFF
V gene: TRBV11-2; clone size: .; D gene: .; J gene: TRBJ2-7; CDR3 DNA: TGTGCCAGCAGCTTAGATTCCGTCTACGAGCAGTACTTC; CDR3 protein: CASSLDSVYEQYF
V gene: TRBV6-6; clone size: .; D gene: TRBD1; J gene: TRBJ2-6; CDR3 DNA: TGTGCCAGCAGCCCCGACAGGGGTGGGGCCAACGTCCTGACTTTC; CDR3 protein: CASSPDRGGANVLTF
V gene: TRBV29-1; clone size: .; D gene: .; J gene: TRBJ2-7; CDR3 DNA: TGCAGCGTTGAAGACACGGGGTACGAGCAGTACTTC; CDR3 protein: CSVEDTGYEQYF
V gene: TRBV5-6; clone size: .; D gene: TRBD1; J gene: TRBJ2-7; CDR3 DNA: TGTGCCAGCAGCTCCGGGACAGGGTTCCACGAGCAGTACTTC; CDR3 protein: CASSSGTGFHEQYF
V gene: TRBV28; clone size: .; D gene: .; J gene: TRBJ2-2; CDR3 DNA: TGTGCCAGCAGTTTAGGGGCGGGATGGAGTACCGGGGAGCTGTTTTTT; CDR3 protein: CASSLGAGWSTGELFF
V gene: TRBV4-1; clone size: .; D gene: .; J gene: TRBJ1-2; CDR3 DNA: TGCGCCAGCAGCCGGTTTCCCCCGGGGGCGGAGAACTATGGCTACACCTTC; CDR3 protein: CASSRFPPGAENYGYTF
V gene: TRBV28; clone size: .; D gene: TRBD1; J gene: TRBJ1-5; CDR3 DNA: TGTGCCAGCAGTTCCCTCGGGACAGGGCATCAGCCCCAGCATTTT; CDR3 protein: CASSSLGTGHQPQHF
V gene: TRBV6-5; clone size: .; D gene: .; J gene: TRBJ1-1; CDR3 DNA: TGTGCCAGCACCACGTGGGAAAGTGAAGCTTTCTTT; CDR3 protein: CASTTWESEAFF
V gene: TRBV4-3; clone size: few; D gene: TRBD2; J gene: TRBJ2-1; CDR3 DNA: TGCGCCAGCAGCACCGGGACTAGCGGATTGAATGAGCAGTTCTTC; CDR3 protein: CASSTGTSGLNEQFF
V gene: TRBV11-3; clone size: .; D gene: .; J gene: TRBJ2-1; CDR3 DNA: TGTGCCAGCAGCTTAGATGGGGTGGCAGTTCAGTTCTTC; CDR3 protein: CASSLDGVAVQFF
V gene: TRBV27; clone size: .; D gene: TRBD1; J gene: TRBJ2-7; CDR3 DNA: TGTGCCAGCGGGACGACAGGGAGCTACGAGCAGTACTTC; CDR3 protein: CASGTTGSYEQYF
V gene: TRBV5-1; clone size: .; D gene: .; J gene: TRBJ2-2; CDR3 DNA: TGCGCCAGCAGCTTGTTGGGGGGAAACACCGGGGAGCTGTTTTTT; CDR3 protein: CASSLLGGNTGELFF
V gene: TRBV27; clone size: .; D gene: .; J gene: TRBJ2-4; CDR3 DNA: TGTGCCAGCAGTTTATCCAGGGGTAACATTCAGTACTTC; CDR3 protein: CASSLSRGNIQYF
V gene: TRBV6-5; clone size: .; D gene: .; J gene: TRBJ1-3; CDR3 DNA: TGTGCCAGCAGCCGTACCGGTCGCTCTGGAAACACCATATATTTT; CDR3 protein: CASSRTGRSGNTIYF
V gene: TRBV7-8; clone size: .; D gene: TRBD1; J gene: TRBJ1-1; CDR3 DNA: TGTGCCAGCCAAGACAGGGTGAAGGCTGAAGCTTTCTTT; CDR3 protein: CASQDRVKAEAFF
V gene: TRBV5-4; clone size: .; D gene: .; J gene: TRBJ2-2; CDR3 DNA: TGTGCCAGCAGCTTCCAGGCGACGAACACCGGGGAGCTGTTTTTT; CDR3 protein: CASSFQATNTGELFF
V gene: TRBV10-2; clone size: .; D gene: TRBD2; J gene: TRBJ2-5; CDR3 DNA: TGCGCCAGCGGACTAGCGGGACAAGAGACCCAGTACTTC; CDR3 protein: CASGLAGQETQYF
V gene: TRBV4-1; clone size: .; D gene: TRBD2; J gene: TRBJ2-1; CDR3 DNA: TGCGCCAGCAGCCAAGAGGGACTAGGCAACAATGAGCAGTTCTTC; CDR3 protein: CASSQEGLGNNEQFF
V gene: TRBV27; clone size: few; D gene: .; J gene: TRBJ2-7; CDR3 DNA: TGTGCCAGCAGTCTTGGGGTAGGAGACTCCTACGAGCAGTACTTC; CDR3 protein: CASSLGVGDSYEQYF
V gene: TRBV6-5; clone size: .; D gene: .; J gene: TRBJ1-5; CDR3 DNA: TGTGCCAGCAGCAGAGACAGCGACAATCAGCCCCAGCATTTT; CDR3 protein: CASSRDSDNQPQHF
V gene: TRBV7-3; clone size: medium-sized; D gene: .; J gene: TRBJ2-2; CDR3 DNA: TGTGCCAGCAGCTTGGGGGCAGGGATTACCGGGGAGCTGTTTTTT; CDR3 protein: CASSLGAGITGELFF
V gene: TRBV2; clone size: .; D gene: .; J gene: TRBJ1-5; CDR3 DNA: TGTGCCAGCAGTGCATTCGATGGCAATCAGCCCCAGCATTTT; CDR3 protein: CASSAFDGNQPQHF